A single sample gave rise to the 25 T cell receptor beta chains below, sequenced in a study of cytomegalovirus exposure and HLA in healthy donors. The PCR used 60 Vbeta and 13 Jbeta primers. Some clones are missing from TCRdb's copy, which holds only in-frame ones; the method was immunoSEQ multiplex PCR. The sample has roughly 260,000 clones, roughly four fifths seen once. Material: PBMCs. The source of these receptors is a woman aged 40-49 years in good health and CMV-seropositive.

The rearrangement links TRBV7-8 to TRBJ2-7, with D perhaps TRBD1 (5 bases). This CDR3 is built from 14 residues. The V end lost 5 bases, the J end lost 3 bases, and 14 bases lay between the germline ends. CDR1 and CDR2 (germline): SGHVS, FQNEAQ. The CDR3 DNA follows: TGTGCCAGCAGCCAGACAGAGTGGGGCTACGAGCAGTACTTC. As protein: CASSQTEWGYEQYF.

This chain links TRBV5-6 with TRBJ1-1; D remains unclear. The CDR3 totals 14 residues. Germline assignment: CDR1 SGHDT and CDR2 YYEEEE. V was shortened by 0 bases and J by 0 bases, with 6 bases between the two germline ends. CDR3 sequence: CASSLGSVNTEAFF. Here the CDR3 DNA reads TGTGCCAGCAGCTTGGGATCAGTGAACACTGAAGCTTTCTTT.

Only a few counts were recorded for this clone. A junction boundary mismatches the germline segment, possibly from a read error. This chain uses TRBV7-9 with TRBJ1-1, with 7 nucleotides matching TRBD1. The CDR3 extends over 14 amino acids. Germline assignment: CDR1 SEHNR and CDR2 FQNEAQ (reference sequence). The chain's CDR3 is CASSPGQRNAEAFF. CDR3 bases: TGTGCCAGCAGCCCGGGACAGCGGAACGCTGAAGCTTTCTTT.

The chain has TRBV2 and TRBJ2-5; TRBD2 aligns across 8 bases. V lost 6 bases, J lost 3 bases, and 3 bases stayed unmatched. CDR1 and CDR2 from the germline V gene are SNHLY and FYNNEI. The CDR3 contains 13 residues. CDR3 coding DNA: TGTGCCAGCAGGCGGACTAGCAAAGAGACCCAGTACTTC. Its protein product is CASRRTSKETQYF.

As to this clone: The sample holds other DNA sequences that translate to the same CDR3. The chain couples TRBV5-1 to TRBJ2-1; 11 bases map to TRBD2. V was pared by 1 base and J by 9 bases, with 6 bases of the junction left unmatched. The germline CDR1 and CDR2 sequences are SGHRS and YFSETQ. The CDR3 sequence is 15 residues long. The CDR3 DNA reads as TGCGCCAGCAGCTTGTTAGCGGGAGGGCCTGGTGAGCAGTTCTTC. Translating it yields CASSLLAGGPGEQFF. Variable domain in full (rest from reference TRBV5-1 and TRBJ2-1): KAGVTQTPRYLIKTRGQQVTLSCSPISGHRSVSWYQQTPGQGLQFLFEYFSETQRNKGNFPGRFSGRQFSNSRSEMNVSTLELGDSALYLCASSLLAGGPGEQFFGPGTRLTVL.

This clone came up a few times. The chain carries TRBV28 and TRBJ2-3; maybe TRBD2 (6 bases). Germline assignment: CDR1 MDHEN and CDR2 SYDVKM. CDR3 length: 16 amino acids. V lost 6 bases and J 10 bases, leaving 26 bases between the germline ends. CDR3 amino acids: CASRPLGDSWRWAQYF. The CDR3 DNA reads as TGTGCCAGCAGACCTCTGGGGGACTCCTGGAGGTGGGCGCAGTATTTT.

The V and J genes are TRBV13 and TRBJ2-2, with D maybe TRBD2 (6 bases). Germline loops: CDR1 PRHDT, CDR2 FYEKMQ (reference sequence). The CDR3 consists of 14 residues. V was cut by 5 bases and J by 5 bases, with 12 bases left in between. The CDR3 DNA sequence: TGTGCCAGCAGCGGGGGACTCTTAACCGGGGAGCTGTTTTTT. Its protein is CASSGGLLTGELFF. Full variable domain (rest looked up from reference TRBV13 and TRBJ2-2): AAGVIQSPRHLIKEKRETATLKCYPIPRHDTVYWYQQGPGQDPQFLISFYEKMQSDKGSIPDRFSAQQFSDYHSELNMSSLELGDSALYFCASSGGLLTGELFFGEGSRLTVL.

This chain uses TRBV27 with TRBJ1-2, with D perhaps TRBD1 (6 bases). In germline, CDR1 is MNHEY, CDR2 SMNVEV (reference sequence). V was clipped by 2 bases and J by 10 bases, with 14 bases between them. This CDR3 is 13 amino acids long. Here the CDR3 DNA reads TGTGCCAGCAGTTTAAACTGGGCAGGGGCCTACACCTTC. This gives the protein CASSLNWAGAYTF.

In nucleotides, the CDR3 is TGTGCCAGCAGCGTAGGTAACAGGGATTCTCTCGAGCAGTACTTC. Encoded protein: CASSVGNRDSLEQYF. V gene TRBV9 combines with J gene TRBJ2-7; a possible D gene is TRBD1 (6 bases). This CDR3 has 15 residues. CDR1 and CDR2 from the germline V gene are SGDLS and YYNGEE. V was clipped by 0 bases and J by 6 bases, with 16 bases between them.

The rearrangement uses TRBV7-2 and TRBJ2-1, with TRBD1 matching 7 bases. The CDR3 extends over 15 amino acids. Germline-derived CDR1 and CDR2 are SGHTA and FQGNSA. V dropped 1 base and J dropped 2; count of bases not matched to a gene: 2. CDR3 amino acids: CASSLEGQTYNEQFF. Written as DNA, the CDR3 is TGTGCCAGCAGCTTAGAGGGACAGACCTACAATGAGCAGTTCTTC.

The genes are TRBV28 and TRBJ1-5; 8 bases align to TRBD1. Germline V CDR1 and CDR2: MDHEN, SYDVKM. With 5 bases clipped from V and 6 bases from J, the junction kept 9 bases outside the gene matches. This CDR3 spans 15 amino acids. CDR3 coding DNA: TGTGCCAGCAGTGACACACAGGGGGTGGGTCAGCCCCAGCATTTT. Protein product: CASSDTQGVGQPQHF.

The chain recombines TRBV10-2 with TRBJ1-6; 8 bases map to TRBD1. V was pared by 5 bases and J by 10 bases, with 13 bases of the junction left unmatched. CDR1 is WSHSY and CDR2 is SAAADI in the germline V gene. This CDR3 comprises 16 residues. CDR3 sequence (DNA): TGCGCCAGCAGTTCGGACAGGGAAAGGGGCAAGTCACCCCTCCACTTT. It is translated as CASSSDRERGKSPLHF.

Written as DNA, the CDR3 is TGTGCCACATCAAAAACCGGGACAGTAAGCACAGATACGCAGTATTTT. It codes for CATSKTGTVSTDTQYF. The rearrangement joins TRBV7-2 to TRBJ2-3; 7 positions agree with TRBD1. Germline trimming cut 10 bases from V and 0 bases from J; bases unmatched to any gene: 13. CDR1 and CDR2 (germline): SGHTA, FQGNSA. The CDR3 loop spans 16 amino acids. The full variable domain, its missing parts supplied by reference TRBV7-2 and TRBJ2-3, is GAGVSQSPSNKVTEKGKDVELRCDPISGHTALYWYRQSLGQGLEFLIYFQGNSAPDKSGLPSDRFSAERTGGSVSTLTIQRTQQEDSAVYLCATSKTGTVSTDTQYFGPGTRLTVL.

The V and J genes are TRBV18 and TRBJ2-7; 13 nucleotides line up with TRBD2. CDR1 and CDR2 (germline): KGHSH, LQKENI. Trimming removed 5 bases from V and 3 bases from J; junction bases left unmatched: 4. The CDR3 runs to 15 residues. The CDR3 is CASSATSGRGYEQYF. CDR3 nucleotides: TGTGCCAGCTCAGCCACTAGCGGGAGGGGCTACGAGCAGTACTTC.

V usage is TRBV4-3 and J usage is TRBJ2-1; 11 bases fit TRBD2. The germline gives CDR1 LGHNA, CDR2 YSLEER. Unmatched junction bases numbered 11, after V lost 4 bases and J lost 3 bases. The CDR3 runs to 18 residues. This CDR3 is CASSRQAGTSGIYNEQFF. In nucleotides, the CDR3 is TGCGCCAGCAGCCGCCAGGCCGGGACTAGCGGAATCTACAATGAGCAGTTCTTC.

The chain joins TRBV6-6 to TRBJ2-2; 7 bases map to TRBD2. The CDR3 is 16 residues long. The ends lost 7 bases at V and 3 bases at J; junction bases unmatched: 11. From germline, CDR1 is MNHNY and CDR2 SVGAGI (reference sequence). CDR3 DNA sequence: TGTGCCAGCACCCGGCCCTGGACTAGGCACACCGGGGAGCTGTTTTTT. Protein product: CASTRPWTRHTGELFF.

V usage is TRBV9 and J usage is TRBJ1-2; 9 bases agree with TRBD1. J lost 0 bases, V lost 3 bases, and 9 bases had no gene match. There are 17 residues in the CDR3. From germline, CDR1 is SGDLS and CDR2 YYNGEE. CDR3 DNA sequence: TGTGCCAGCAGCGACCGGACAGGGGCATTTACTAACTATGGCTACACCTTC. As protein: CASSDRTGAFTNYGYTF.

The rearrangement uses TRBV9 and TRBJ2-2, with a tentative D call TRBD2 (6 bases). The CDR3 is 18 residues long. Germline V gene sequence: CDR1 SGDLS, CDR2 YYNGEE. Trimming took 0 bases from V and 4 from J, leaving 19 bases between them. This CDR3 is CASSVGVQGRFSTGELFF. The CDR3 region has the DNA TGTGCCAGCAGCGTAGGGGTTCAAGGGAGGTTCTCCACCGGGGAGCTGTTTTTT.

This clone was seen just once. The J gene is TRBJ1-1, the V gene TRBV6-6, with D perhaps matching TRBD1 (5 bases). The germline V and J ends were trimmed by 5 bases and 1 base, with 14 bases remaining between them. CDR1 is MNHNY and CDR2 is SVGAGI in the germline V gene (reference sequence). The CDR3 has 15 residues. CDR3 sequence reads: CASSGRGVQNTEAFF. The CDR3 DNA reads TGTGCCAGCAGTGGCCGGGGGGTCCAGAACACTGAAGCTTTCTTT.

The rearrangement uses TRBV25-1 and TRBJ2-1; 9 positions agree with TRBD2. The junction had 7 bases not matched to a gene; V was cut back by 4 bases and J by 3 bases. Germline V gene data show CDR1 as MGHDK and CDR2 as SYGVNS. The CDR3 is 16 residues long. This CDR3 is CASSGNSGSYYNEQFF. Written as DNA, the CDR3 is TGTGCCAGCAGTGGCAATAGCGGGAGTTACTACAATGAGCAGTTCTTC.

V gene TRBV28 combines with J gene TRBJ1-6; TRBD1 is a possible D gene (6 bases). Trimming left V 2 bases short and J 5 bases short, with 10 bases between. CDR1 and CDR2 from the germline V gene are MDHEN and SYDVKM. The CDR3 has 15 amino acids. The DNA of the CDR3 is TGTGCCAGCAGTTTAAGTACAGGGAATAATTCACCCCTCCACTTT. Translated, it gives CASSLSTGNNSPLHF.

The chain links TRBV5-6 to TRBJ1-2, with 7 nucleotides matching TRBD1. The CDR3 has 14 amino acids. After removal of 4 bases from V and 5 bases from J, the junction contained 8 bases not matched to a gene. Germline values: CDR1 SGHDT, CDR2 YYEEEE. The CDR3, as DNA: TGTGCCAGCAGCCTGGTGGGACAGTCATATGGCTACACCTTC. This gives the protein CASSLVGQSYGYTF.

The chain recombines TRBV6-5 with TRBJ2-2; D uncertain. Trimming removed 6 bases from V and 7 bases from J, with 12 bases in between. Germline V gene data show CDR1 as MNHEY and CDR2 as SVGAGI. CDR3 length: 13 amino acids. The CDR3 here is CASSRQVNGELFF. The CDR3 DNA sequence: TGTGCCAGCAGCCGCCAGGTGAACGGGGAGCTGTTTTTT.

The rearrangement joins TRBV18 to TRBJ2-7; 9 bases agree with TRBD1. Germline trimming cut 4 bases from V and 2 bases from J; bases unmatched to any gene: 3. CDR3 length equals 14 residues. CDR1 KGHSH and CDR2 LQKENI come from the germline V gene. In nucleotides, the CDR3 is TGTGCCAGCTCACGACAGGGGGGTGCCTACGAGCAGTACTTC. This gives the protein CASSRQGGAYEQYF. Complete variable domain (other parts from reference TRBV18 and TRBJ2-7): NAGVMQNPRHLVRRRGQEARLRCSPMKGHSHVYWYRQLPEEGLKFMVYLQKENIIDESGMPKERFSAEFPKEGPSILRIQQVVRGDSAAYFCASSRQGGAYEQYFGPGTRLTVT.

The rearrangement joins TRBV27 to TRBJ1-3; 10 nucleotides match TRBD1. Germline V gene sequence: CDR1 MNHEY, CDR2 SMNVEV (reference sequence). This CDR3 spans 14 amino acids. Trimming cost V 5 bases and J 13 bases; bases outside gene matches: 11. The chain's CDR3 is CASSTRQGALSIYF. CDR3 in DNA: TGTGCCAGCAGTACGCGACAGGGGGCGCTTTCTATATATTTT.